This T cell receptor (beta chain) is from a study of Graves' ophthalmopathy and Graves' hyperthyroidism. Findings and caveats of the study: With a specificity of around 76% and a sensitivity of around 71%, the model predicted ophthalmopathy progression.

The CDR3 has 13 amino acids. V shed 6 bases and J shed 6 bases, with 18 bases lying between them. Looked up from germline, CDR1 is DFQATT and CDR2 is SNEGSKA (reference sequence). CDR3 regions of TCR beta were amplified from RNA transcripts. RT-PCR with HTBI primers came first, then second-round multiplex PCR. TCRdb recomputed calls from the multiplex PCR reads with MiXCR, one row per CDR3 protein. The sample lists hundreds of thousands of distinct CDR3 sequences; about 24% were seen once. The sample holds many counts of this clonotype. Its cognate antigen is unknown. A follow-up of 18 months without ophthalmopathy meant that hyperthyroidism was stable.

This receptor was identified in a woman between 18 and 30 years old with stable Graves' hyperthyroidism. Some clones in this sample may be carry-over from other donors' samples. The chain uses TRBV20-1 and TRBJ2-7, with a tentative D call TRBD1 (6 bases). The sequencing input was peripheral blood. CDR3 sequence reads: CSAWDTRQLEQYF. CDR3 nucleotides: TGCAGTGCGTGGGACACACGGCAACTCGAGCAGTACTTC.